What follows are 31 T cell receptor beta chains derived from one specimen sequenced in a study of blood T cell repertoires in COVID-19 (dated by TCRdb to about 2020). The receptor library was made with the immunoSEQ multiplex PCR assay. TCRdb retrieved this table from immuneACCESS and kept in-frame rearrangements only. Not all clones are present; in checked studies, unresolved V genes account for under half, and no reason is known for the remainder. The sample profile shows roughly 380,000 clones; about 90% of them were found once. The top ten hold 2.5% to 3.5% of the sample. Sequenced material: PBMCs or T cells enriched from blood (not recorded which). Receptors originate from a woman aged 25-40 years who had recovered from COVID-19.

The genes are TRBV12-5 and TRBJ2-5, with a weak D call TRBD1 (6 bases). The CDR3 has 14 amino acids. Germline V gene sequence: CDR1 LGHNT, CDR2 FRNRAP. Trimming shortened V by 4 bases and J by 6 bases, and 15 bases separated the two germline ends. CDR3 residues: CASGSTGYLKTQYF. The CDR3 DNA sequence: TGTGCTAGTGGTTCCACAGGGTATTTGAAGACCCAGTACTTC.

The rearrangement uses TRBV28 and TRBJ2-7, with D possibly matching TRBD1 (5 bases). The CDR3 extends over 12 amino acids. CDR1 MDHEN and CDR2 SYDVKM come from the germline V gene. The V end was cut by 6 bases, the J end by 4 bases, with 10 bases between. CDR3 in amino acids: CASREQGYEQYF. The CDR3 DNA reads as TGTGCCAGCAGAGAGCAGGGTTACGAGCAGTACTTC.

The chain is built from TRBV7-2 and TRBJ1-2, with TRBD1 identical over 8 bases. Germline values: CDR1 SGHTA, CDR2 FQGNSA. The CDR3 has 15 amino acids. J lost 0 bases, V lost 5 bases, and 5 bases had no gene match. CDR3 nucleotide sequence: TGTGCCAGCAGCGAACGGGACAGGTCTAACTATGGCTACACCTTC. Its translation is CASSERDRSNYGYTF.

In nucleotides, the CDR3 is TGCGCCAGCGCACCGGGACAGGGGCTTAATTCACCCCTCCACTTT. Its protein is CASAPGQGLNSPLHF. The chain links TRBV5-1 to TRBJ1-6; 10 nucleotides match TRBD1. The CDR3 has 15 amino acids. Germline CDR1 and CDR2: SGHRS and YFSETQ. V was pared by 7 bases and J by 6 bases, with 7 bases of the junction left unmatched.

The chain carries TRBV5-1 and TRBJ2-3, with 7 bases that match TRBD2. With V trimmed by 0 bases and J by 5 bases, 3 bases remained unmatched. The V gene's germline CDR1 is SGHRS and CDR2 YFSETQ. The CDR3 has 14 amino acids. The CDR3 DNA is TGCGCCAGCAGCTTGGATGGGGGGGAAGATACGCAGTATTTT. Translating it yields CASSLDGGEDTQYF. The full variable domain, rest sourced from reference TRBV5-1 and TRBJ2-3, is KAGVTQTPRYLIKTRGQQVTLSCSPISGHRSVSWYQQTPGQGLQFLFEYFSETQRNKGNFPGRFSGRQFSNSRSEMNVSTLELGDSALYLCASSLDGGEDTQYFGPGTRLTVL.

The CDR3 sequence: CATSGRTGSGEKLFF. CDR3 nucleotides: TGTGCCACCAGCGGGAGGACAGGGTCGGGTGAAAAACTGTTTTTT. This chain joins TRBV15 and TRBJ1-4; TRBD1 aligns across 8 bases. Unmatched junction bases numbered 9, after V lost 5 bases and J lost 7 bases. The germline gives CDR1 LNHNV, CDR2 YYDKDF (reference sequence). The CDR3 totals 15 residues.

This clone was seen a single time. The J gene is TRBJ2-5, the V gene TRBV28, with 7 bases lining up with TRBD1. CDR3 size: 16 residues. Trimming removed 3 bases from V and 2 bases from J; junction bases left unmatched: 9. Germline CDR1 and CDR2: MDHEN and SYDVKM. The CDR3 sequence is CASSFRQGGQQETQYF. The CDR3 DNA follows: TGTGCCAGCAGTTTCCGACAGGGTGGACAGCAAGAGACCCAGTACTTC. Full variable domain (rest looked up from reference TRBV28 and TRBJ2-5): DVKVTQSSRYLVKRTGEKVFLECVQDMDHENMFWYRQDPGLGLRLIYFSYDVKMKEKGDIPEGYSVSREKKERFSLILESASTNQTSMYLCASSFRQGGQQETQYFGPGTRLLVL.

The chain joins TRBV6-5 to TRBJ1-6; D call uncertain. The CDR3 sequence is 14 residues long. Germline CDR1 MNHEY, CDR2 SVGAGI. Trimming took off 4 bases at V and 0 bases at J, with 4 bases between the two ends. CDR3: CASSWSSYNSPLHF. The CDR3 DNA reads TGTGCCAGCAGTTGGAGCTCCTATAATTCACCCCTCCACTTT.

The CDR3 coding sequence is TGTGCCAGCAGCTTAGGACTCGACAGGGGCTATGGCTACACCTTC. It is translated as CASSLGLDRGYGYTF. The V gene is TRBV7-6, the J gene TRBJ1-2; 8 nucleotides align to TRBD1. Germline CDR1 reads SGHVS; CDR2 reads FNYEAQ. The CDR3 is 15 amino acids. V was clipped by 1 base and J by 4 bases; unmatched bases: 5.

The chain couples TRBV19 to TRBJ1-1; a possible D gene is TRBD1 (5 bases). The ends were cut back, 6 bases at V and 1 base at J, with 12 bases in the middle. The CDR3 is 14 amino acids. Germline loops: CDR1 LNHDA, CDR2 SQIVND (reference sequence). This chain's CDR3 is CASRTRVGNTEAFF. Written as DNA, the CDR3 is TGTGCCAGTAGAACCAGGGTCGGGAACACTGAAGCTTTCTTT.

With respect to this clone: This CDR3 is also generated by other DNA sequences in the sample. The V call is TRBV28, the J call TRBJ1-5; no clear D gene. Germline loops: CDR1 MDHEN, CDR2 SYDVKM. V shed 6 bases and J shed 2 bases, with 5 bases lying between them. This CDR3 is 12 amino acids long. Here the CDR3 DNA reads TGTGCCAGCAGCCCCGGCAATCAGCCCCAGCATTTT. Its protein is CASSPGNQPQHF.

The V call is TRBV6-5, the J call TRBJ1-1; TRBD1 agrees at 7 bases. The germline V gene has CDR1 MNHEY and CDR2 SVGAGI. CDR3 length equals 15 residues. V lost 5 bases and J lost 0; bases outside the gene matches: 6. The CDR3 here is CASSHRQGMNTEAFF. The CDR3 coding sequence is TGTGCCAGCAGTCACAGACAGGGAATGAACACTGAAGCTTTCTTT.

V is TRBV25-1 and J is TRBJ1-2; 12 bases agree with TRBD1. CDR1 and CDR2 (germline): MGHDK, SYGVNS. With 6 bases clipped from V and 8 bases from J, the junction kept 7 bases outside the gene matches. The CDR3 is made up of 14 amino acids. The CDR3 spells CASSPGQGAWGYTF. The CDR3, as DNA: TGTGCCAGCAGCCCGGGACAGGGGGCGTGGGGCTACACCTTC.

This chain connects TRBV19 to TRBJ1-2; no firm D call. V was pared by 5 bases and J by 0 bases, with 13 bases between. CDR1 LNHDA and CDR2 SQIVND come from the germline V gene (reference sequence). This CDR3 is built from 15 residues. CDR3 coding DNA: TGTGCCAGTAGTCCCGCCGGAGCTTCTAACTATGGCTACACCTTC. This codes for CASSPAGASNYGYTF. Full variable domain (missing parts from reference TRBV19 and TRBJ1-2): DGGITQSPKYLFRKEGQNVTLSCEQNLNHDAMYWYRQDPGQGLRLIYYSQIVNDFQKGDIAEGYSVSREKKESFPLTVTSAQKNPTAFYLCASSPAGASNYGYTFGSGTRLTVV.

The gene calls are TRBV28 and TRBJ2-2; 8 nucleotides align to TRBD1. CDR3 length: 14 amino acids. Germline trimming cut 7 bases from V and 2 bases from J; bases unmatched to any gene: 3. The germline gives CDR1 MDHEN, CDR2 SYDVKM. The CDR3 DNA is TGTGCCAGCACGGGACAGGCCAACACCGGGGAGCTGTTTTTT. Residues: CASTGQANTGELFF.

The J gene is TRBJ2-5, the V gene TRBV5-4, with 11 bases matching TRBD2. The CDR3 runs to 15 residues. Trimming removed 3 bases from V and 3 bases from J; junction bases left unmatched: 4. Germline CDR1 and CDR2: SGHNT and YYREEE (reference sequence). The CDR3 region has the DNA TGTGCCAGCAGCTGGAAACTAGCGGGAGAAGAGACCCAGTACTTC. Encoded protein: CASSWKLAGEETQYF. The variable domain in full, completed from reference TRBV5-4 and TRBJ2-5, reads ETGVTQSPTHLIKTRGQQVTLRCSSQSGHNTVSWYQQALGQGPQFIFQYYREEENGRGNFPPRFSGLQFPNYSSELNVNALELDDSALYLCASSWKLAGEETQYFGPGTRLLVL.

The CDR3 DNA follows: TGCAGCGTTGAGATAGGGGGATTTAACGCTGAAGCTTTCTTT. This encodes CSVEIGGFNAEAFF. The gene calls are TRBV29-1 and TRBJ1-1; D perhaps matches TRBD1 (6 bases). V was cut by 3 bases and J by 6 bases, with 17 bases left in between. The CDR3 is 14 amino acids. Germline lookup yields CDR1 SQVTM and CDR2 ANQGSEA.

The chain employs TRBV5-1 and TRBJ1-1, with TRBD1 matching 9 bases. V shed 5 bases and J 1 base; nucleotides not matched to a gene: 3. The CDR3 runs to 14 residues. Per germline, CDR1 SGHRS and CDR2 YFSETQ. The CDR3 DNA reads as TGCGCCAGCAGAACGGGACAGGGGAACACTGAAGCTTTCTTT. Protein product: CASRTGQGNTEAFF.

The CDR3 DNA reads TGCGCCAGCAGCTTGGAGTCCACGGGCACAGATACGCAGTATTTT. Translating gives CASSLESTGTDTQYF. The V call is TRBV5-1, the J call TRBJ2-3; no clear D gene. The V gene's germline CDR1 is SGHRS and CDR2 YFSETQ. The CDR3 loop spans 15 amino acids. V lost 0 bases and J 1 base, leaving 9 bases between the germline ends.

The CDR3 region is CASNPLAGVQDTQYF. The CDR3 region has the DNA TGTGCCAGCAATCCCCTAGCGGGAGTTCAAGATACGCAGTATTTT. The chain joins TRBV6-5 to TRBJ2-3; 10 nucleotides align to TRBD2. J gave up 5 bases and V 7 bases, and 9 bases lay outside the gene matches. This CDR3 spans 15 amino acids. CDR1 and CDR2 (germline): MNHEY, SVGAGI.

V gene TRBV7-9 combines with J gene TRBJ1-2, with D uncertain. This CDR3 region has 14 residues. The V end was cut by 1 base, the J end by 8 bases, with 14 bases between. Germline CDR1 reads SEHNR; CDR2 reads FQNEAQ (reference sequence). CDR3 coding DNA: TGTGCCAGCAGCTTAGGAATCGGGGAGCGGGGCTACACCTTC. Residues: CASSLGIGERGYTF.

This CDR3 is CASSQFGQQKTYNEQFF. The CDR3 nucleotides are TGCGCCAGCAGCCAGTTTGGACAGCAGAAAACCTACAATGAGCAGTTCTTC. The V call is TRBV4-1, the J call TRBJ2-1; TRBD1 might be the D (6 bases). The ends were cut back, 3 bases at V and 2 bases at J, with 17 bases in the middle. The CDR3 consists of 17 residues. The germline V gene encodes CDR1 MGHRA and CDR2 YSYEKL.

The chain links TRBV19 to TRBJ2-1, with TRBD2 matching 10 bases. Germline CDR1 is LNHDA and CDR2 is SQIVND (reference sequence). The CDR3 is 14 amino acids. V gave up 5 bases and J gave up 10 bases; unmatched junction bases: 8. CDR3 in amino acids: CASSPSSGSWEQFF. In DNA form, the CDR3 reads TGTGCCAGTAGTCCATCTAGCGGGAGTTGGGAGCAGTTCTTC.

The chain is built from TRBV7-9 and TRBJ2-7; D perhaps matches TRBD2 (6 bases). The germline V gene has CDR1 SEHNR and CDR2 FQNEAQ (reference sequence). The CDR3 is 15 amino acids. The ends were cut back, 5 bases at V and 1 base at J, with 15 bases in the middle. The CDR3 DNA sequence: TGTGCCAGCAGCCCGCAAGTGGGGAGGTCCTACGAGCAGTACTTC. Residues: CASSPQVGRSYEQYF. Looking up the rest from reference TRBV7-9 and TRBJ2-7 gives the full variable domain: DTGVSQNPRHKITKRGQNVTFRCDPISEHNRLYWYRQTLGQGPEFLTYFQNEAQLEKSRLLSDRFSAERPKGSFSTLEIQRTEQGDSAMYLCASSPQVGRSYEQYFGPGTRLTVT.

As DNA, the CDR3 is TGTGCCAGCATAGCGGAGCTTAGCACAGATACGCAGTATTTT. Amino acids: CASIAELSTDTQYF. This chain connects TRBV7-3 to TRBJ2-3; TRBD2 might be the D (6 bases). Germline V lookup: CDR1 SGHTA, CDR2 FQGTGA. Trimming took 7 bases from V and 0 from J, leaving 11 bases between them. This CDR3 contains 14 residues. The full variable domain, completed using reference TRBV7-3 and TRBJ2-3, is GAGVSQTPSNKVTEKGKYVELRCDPISGHTALYWYRQSLGQGPEFLIYFQGTGAADDSGLPNDRFFAVRPEGSVSTLKIQRTERGDSAVYLCASIAELSTDTQYFGPGTRLTVL.

V gene TRBV2 combines with J gene TRBJ2-7; 7 bases match TRBD2. With V trimmed by 5 bases and J by 6 bases, 13 bases remained unmatched. This CDR3 region has 15 residues. The V gene's germline CDR1 is SNHLY and CDR2 FYNNEI. The CDR3: CASSQKGGRATEQYF. DNA for the CDR3: TGTGCCAGCAGTCAAAAGGGAGGGAGGGCCACCGAGCAGTACTTC. Together with reference TRBV2 and TRBJ2-7, the CDR3 gives the full variable domain: EPEVTQTPSHQVTQMGQEVILRCVPISNHLYFYWYRQILGQKVEFLVSFYNNEISEKSEIFDDQFSVERPDGSNFTLKIRSTKLEDSAMYFCASSQKGGRATEQYFGPGTRLTVT.

The chain couples TRBV2 to TRBJ1-6; TRBD1 matches 8 bases. CDR1 and CDR2 (germline): SNHLY, FYNNEI. The CDR3 sequence is 16 residues long. J gave up 7 bases and V 6 bases, and 11 bases lay outside the gene matches. The chain's CDR3 is CASRSTGGMANSPLHF. CDR3 nucleotide sequence: TGTGCCAGCAGATCCACAGGGGGAATGGCGAATTCACCCCTCCACTTT.

The chain employs TRBV7-2 and TRBJ2-1; the match to TRBD2 covers 9 bases. The germline CDR1 and CDR2 sequences are SGHTA and FQGNSA. Trimming took 7 bases from V and 0 from J; bases not matched to a gene: 4. The CDR3 has 15 residues. CDR3 sequence (DNA): TGTGCCAGCAATACAGCGGGGGGCTCCTACAATGAGCAGTTCTTC. It is translated as CASNTAGGSYNEQFF. Filled out from reference TRBV7-2 and TRBJ2-1, the complete variable domain reads GAGVSQSPSNKVTEKGKDVELRCDPISGHTALYWYRQSLGQGLEFLIYFQGNSAPDKSGLPSDRFSAERTGGSVSTLTIQRTQQEDSAVYLCASNTAGGSYNEQFFGPGTRLTVL.

The rearrangement joins TRBV2 to TRBJ2-1; D not resolved. CDR1 SNHLY and CDR2 FYNNEI come from the germline V gene. CDR3 length equals 12 residues. The germline V and J ends were trimmed by 6 bases and 4 bases, with 7 bases remaining between them. Written as DNA, the CDR3 is TGTGCCAGCAGCACAGATTACAATGAGCAGTTCTTC. It encodes CASSTDYNEQFF.

Comments on this clone: At the DNA level, this CDR3 is encoded by other sequences in the same sample as well. The CDR3 region has the DNA TGTGCCAGCAGCCCGCGACAGGGAATGAACACTGAAGCTTTCTTT. This translates into CASSPRQGMNTEAFF. V gene TRBV7-2 combines with J gene TRBJ1-1; TRBD1 matches 7 bases. Germline V gene data show CDR1 as SGHTA and CDR2 as FQGNSA. V was pared by 5 bases and J by 0 bases, with 6 bases of the junction left unmatched. The CDR3 extends over 15 amino acids.

The V and J genes are TRBV6-5 and TRBJ2-7, with 10 positions matching TRBD2. CDR1 and CDR2 from the germline V gene are MNHEY and SVGAGI. V lost 5 bases and J lost 0; bases outside the gene matches: 4. The CDR3 spans 15 residues. Written as DNA, the CDR3 is TGTGCCAGCAGTAACCCTAGCGGGGGCTCCTACGAGCAGTACTTC. Amino acids: CASSNPSGGSYEQYF.